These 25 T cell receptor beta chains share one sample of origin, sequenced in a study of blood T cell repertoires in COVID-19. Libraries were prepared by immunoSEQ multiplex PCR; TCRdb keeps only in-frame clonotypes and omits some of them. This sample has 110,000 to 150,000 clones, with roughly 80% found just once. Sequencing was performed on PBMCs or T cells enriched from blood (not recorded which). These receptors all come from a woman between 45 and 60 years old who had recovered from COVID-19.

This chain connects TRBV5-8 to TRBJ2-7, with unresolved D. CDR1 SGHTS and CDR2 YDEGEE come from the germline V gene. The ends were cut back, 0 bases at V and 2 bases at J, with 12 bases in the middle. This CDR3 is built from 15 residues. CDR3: CASSLEPGFTYEQYF. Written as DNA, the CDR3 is TGTGCCAGCAGCTTGGAGCCGGGTTTCACCTACGAGCAGTACTTC.

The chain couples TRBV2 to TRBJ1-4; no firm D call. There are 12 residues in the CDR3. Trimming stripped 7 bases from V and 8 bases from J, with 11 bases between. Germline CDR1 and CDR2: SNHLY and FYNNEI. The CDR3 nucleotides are TGTGCCAGCACCGTCCTTAGAGAAAAACTGTTTTTT. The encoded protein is CASTVLREKLFF.

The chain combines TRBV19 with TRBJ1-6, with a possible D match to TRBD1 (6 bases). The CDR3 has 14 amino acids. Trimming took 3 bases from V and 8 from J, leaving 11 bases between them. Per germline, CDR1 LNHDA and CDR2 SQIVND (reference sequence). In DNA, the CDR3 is TGTGCCAGTAGTATGGGGGCACGGGATTCACCCCTCCACTTT. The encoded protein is CASSMGARDSPLHF.

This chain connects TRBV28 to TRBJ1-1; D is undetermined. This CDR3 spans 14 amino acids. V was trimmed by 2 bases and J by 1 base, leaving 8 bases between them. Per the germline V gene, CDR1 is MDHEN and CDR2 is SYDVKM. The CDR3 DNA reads TGTGCCAGCAGTTTAAGTTACGGGAACACTGAAGCTTTCTTT. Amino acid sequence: CASSLSYGNTEAFF.

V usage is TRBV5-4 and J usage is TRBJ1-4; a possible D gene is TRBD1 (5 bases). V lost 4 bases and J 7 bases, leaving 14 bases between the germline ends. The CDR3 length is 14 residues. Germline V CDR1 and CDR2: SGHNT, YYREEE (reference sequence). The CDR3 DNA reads TGTGCCAGCAGCCCCGCACCTCAGGGTGAAAAACTGTTTTTT. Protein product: CASSPAPQGEKLFF.

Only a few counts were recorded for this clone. CDR3 in amino acids: CASSLGEGVYGYTF. In DNA form, the CDR3 reads TGTGCCAGCAGCTTGGGTGAGGGGGTATATGGCTACACCTTC. The chain uses TRBV5-4 and TRBJ1-2; weak D call: TRBD1 (6 bases). The CDR3 runs to 14 residues. Looked up from germline, CDR1 is SGHNT and CDR2 is YYREEE (reference sequence). V lost 0 bases to trimming and J lost 5 bases, with 11 bases between them. Full variable domain (missing parts from reference TRBV5-4 and TRBJ1-2): ETGVTQSPTHLIKTRGQQVTLRCSSQSGHNTVSWYQQALGQGPQFIFQYYREEENGRGNFPPRFSGLQFPNYSSELNVNALELDDSALYLCASSLGEGVYGYTFGSGTRLTVV.

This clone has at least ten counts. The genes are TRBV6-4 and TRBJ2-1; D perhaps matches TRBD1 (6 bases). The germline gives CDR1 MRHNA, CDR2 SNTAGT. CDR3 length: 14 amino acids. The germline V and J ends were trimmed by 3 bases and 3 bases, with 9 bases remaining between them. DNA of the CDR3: TGTGCCAGCAGTGAAAGACAGGACTACAATGAGCAGTTCTTC. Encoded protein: CASSERQDYNEQFF.

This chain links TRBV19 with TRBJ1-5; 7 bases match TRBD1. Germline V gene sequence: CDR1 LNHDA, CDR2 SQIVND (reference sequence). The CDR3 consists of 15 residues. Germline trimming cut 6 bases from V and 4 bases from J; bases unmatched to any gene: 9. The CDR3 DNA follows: TGTGCCAGTAGCCCAGGACAGGTGTTTAATCAGCCCCAGCATTTT. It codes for CASSPGQVFNQPQHF.

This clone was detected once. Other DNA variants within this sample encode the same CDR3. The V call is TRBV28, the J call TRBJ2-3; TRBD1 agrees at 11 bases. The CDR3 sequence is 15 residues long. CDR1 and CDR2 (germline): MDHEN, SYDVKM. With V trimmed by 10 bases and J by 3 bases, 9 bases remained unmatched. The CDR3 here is CAISGQGVRTDTQYF. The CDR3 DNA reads TGTGCCATCTCGGGACAGGGGGTCAGGACAGATACGCAGTATTTT.

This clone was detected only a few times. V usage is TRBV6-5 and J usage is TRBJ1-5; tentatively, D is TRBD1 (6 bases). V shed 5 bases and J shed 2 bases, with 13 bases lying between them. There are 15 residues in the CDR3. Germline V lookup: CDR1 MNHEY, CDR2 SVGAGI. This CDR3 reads CASSRSGVGNQPQHF. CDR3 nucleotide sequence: TGTGCCAGCAGTCGGTCAGGGGTTGGCAATCAGCCCCAGCATTTT.

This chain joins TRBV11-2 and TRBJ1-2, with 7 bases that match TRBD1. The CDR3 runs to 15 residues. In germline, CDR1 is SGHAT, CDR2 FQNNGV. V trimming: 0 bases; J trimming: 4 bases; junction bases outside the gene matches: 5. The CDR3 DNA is TGTGCCAGCAGCTTAGAAGGGGGCCGTTTCTATGGCTACACCTTC. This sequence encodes CASSLEGGRFYGYTF.

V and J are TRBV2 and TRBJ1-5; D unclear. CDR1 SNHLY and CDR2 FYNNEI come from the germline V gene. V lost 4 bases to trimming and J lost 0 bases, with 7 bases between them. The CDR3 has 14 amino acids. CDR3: CASSGRNSNQPQHF. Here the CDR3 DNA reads TGTGCCAGCAGTGGGAGGAATAGCAATCAGCCCCAGCATTTT. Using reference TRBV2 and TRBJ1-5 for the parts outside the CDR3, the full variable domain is EPEVTQTPSHQVTQMGQEVILRCVPISNHLYFYWYRQILGQKVEFLVSFYNNEISEKSEIFDDQFSVERPDGSNFTLKIRSTKLEDSAMYFCASSGRNSNQPQHFGDGTRLSIL.

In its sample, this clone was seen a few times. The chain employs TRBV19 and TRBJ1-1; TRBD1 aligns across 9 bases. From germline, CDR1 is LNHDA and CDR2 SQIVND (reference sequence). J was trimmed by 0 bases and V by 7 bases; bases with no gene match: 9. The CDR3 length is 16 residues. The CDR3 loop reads CASTGDRERMNTEAFF. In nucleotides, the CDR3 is TGTGCCAGTACCGGGGACAGGGAGCGGATGAACACTGAAGCTTTCTTT.

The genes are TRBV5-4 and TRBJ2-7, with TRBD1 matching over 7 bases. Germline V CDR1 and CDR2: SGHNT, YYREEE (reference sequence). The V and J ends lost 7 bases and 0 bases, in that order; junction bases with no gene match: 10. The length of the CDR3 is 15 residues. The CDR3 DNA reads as TGTGCCAGCCAGAGTGACCGGGACAGCTCCTACGAGCAGTACTTC. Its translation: CASQSDRDSSYEQYF.

CDR3 sequence (DNA): TGTGCCAGCGACAGGGGTGAAAAACTGTTTTTT. Its translation is CASDRGEKLFF. The V call is TRBV28, the J call TRBJ1-4, with 8 bases matching TRBD1. Germline lookup yields CDR1 MDHEN and CDR2 SYDVKM. The trim removed 8 bases at V and 7 bases at J, leaving 0 bases unmatched. The CDR3 contains 11 residues.

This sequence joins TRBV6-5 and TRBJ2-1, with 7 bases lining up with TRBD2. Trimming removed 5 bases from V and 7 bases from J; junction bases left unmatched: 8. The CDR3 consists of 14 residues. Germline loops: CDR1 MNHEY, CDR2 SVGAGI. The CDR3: CASSPLTSSNEQFF. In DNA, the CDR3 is TGTGCCAGCAGTCCCCTGACTAGCTCGAATGAGCAGTTCTTC.

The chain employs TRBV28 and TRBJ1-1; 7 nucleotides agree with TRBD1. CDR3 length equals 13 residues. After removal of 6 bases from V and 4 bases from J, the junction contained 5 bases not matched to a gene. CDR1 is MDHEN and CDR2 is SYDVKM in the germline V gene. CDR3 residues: CASSEPGGTEAFF. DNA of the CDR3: TGTGCCAGCAGCGAGCCAGGGGGCACTGAAGCTTTCTTT.

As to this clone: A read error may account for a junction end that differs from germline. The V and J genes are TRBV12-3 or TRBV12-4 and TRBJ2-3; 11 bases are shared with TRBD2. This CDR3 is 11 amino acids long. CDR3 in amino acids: CSSGGMNTQYF. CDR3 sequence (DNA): TGCTCTAGCGGGGGGATGAATACGCAGTATTTT.

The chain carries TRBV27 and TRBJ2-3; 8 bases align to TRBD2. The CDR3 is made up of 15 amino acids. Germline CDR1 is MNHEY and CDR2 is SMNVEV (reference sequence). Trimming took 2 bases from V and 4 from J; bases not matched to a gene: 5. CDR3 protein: CASSLRGLAPDTQYF. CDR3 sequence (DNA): TGTGCCAGCAGTTTACGTGGACTAGCTCCAGATACGCAGTATTTT.

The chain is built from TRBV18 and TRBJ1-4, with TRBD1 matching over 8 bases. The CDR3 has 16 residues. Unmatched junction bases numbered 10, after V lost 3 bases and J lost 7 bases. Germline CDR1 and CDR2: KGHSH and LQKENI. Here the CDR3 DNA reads TGTGCCAGCTCACCTCAGGGGGCCGTCGATAGTGAAAAACTGTTTTTT. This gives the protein CASSPQGAVDSEKLFF.

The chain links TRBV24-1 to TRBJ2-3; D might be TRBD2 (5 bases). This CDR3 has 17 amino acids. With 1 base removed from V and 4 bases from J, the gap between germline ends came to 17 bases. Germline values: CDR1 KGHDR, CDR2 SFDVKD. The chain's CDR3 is CATSDLEGNDISDTQYF. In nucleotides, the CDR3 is TGTGCCACCAGTGATTTAGAGGGAAATGACATTTCAGATACGCAGTATTTT.

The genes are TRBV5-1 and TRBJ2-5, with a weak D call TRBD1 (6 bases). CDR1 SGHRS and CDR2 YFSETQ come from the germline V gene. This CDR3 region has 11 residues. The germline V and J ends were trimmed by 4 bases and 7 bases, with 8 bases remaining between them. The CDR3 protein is CASSRGGTQYF. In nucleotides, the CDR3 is TGCGCCAGCAGCCGAGGGGGGACCCAGTACTTC.

CDR3 coding DNA: TGTGCCAGCAGCGCACAGGGGAAATATGGCTACACCTTC. Its translation is CASSAQGKYGYTF. J is TRBJ1-2 and V is TRBV27, with TRBD1 identical over 7 bases. In germline, CDR1 is MNHEY, CDR2 SMNVEV (reference sequence). The CDR3 has 13 amino acids. The V and J ends lost 6 bases and 5 bases, in that order; junction bases with no gene match: 6.

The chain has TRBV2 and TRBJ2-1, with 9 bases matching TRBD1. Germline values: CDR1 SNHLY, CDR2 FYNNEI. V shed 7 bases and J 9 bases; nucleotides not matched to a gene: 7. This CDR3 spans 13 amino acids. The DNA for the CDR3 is TGTGCCAGCAAAGGGGACAGGGTTGTTGAGCAGTTCTTC. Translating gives CASKGDRVVEQFF.

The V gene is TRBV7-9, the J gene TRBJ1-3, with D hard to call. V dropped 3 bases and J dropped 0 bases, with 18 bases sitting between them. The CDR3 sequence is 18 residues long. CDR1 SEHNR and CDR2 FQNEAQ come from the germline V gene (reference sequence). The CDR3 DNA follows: TGTGCCAGCAGCTTTCCATCGGGAGGCTTATCCTCTGGAAACACCATATATTTT. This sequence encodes CASSFPSGGLSSGNTIYF.